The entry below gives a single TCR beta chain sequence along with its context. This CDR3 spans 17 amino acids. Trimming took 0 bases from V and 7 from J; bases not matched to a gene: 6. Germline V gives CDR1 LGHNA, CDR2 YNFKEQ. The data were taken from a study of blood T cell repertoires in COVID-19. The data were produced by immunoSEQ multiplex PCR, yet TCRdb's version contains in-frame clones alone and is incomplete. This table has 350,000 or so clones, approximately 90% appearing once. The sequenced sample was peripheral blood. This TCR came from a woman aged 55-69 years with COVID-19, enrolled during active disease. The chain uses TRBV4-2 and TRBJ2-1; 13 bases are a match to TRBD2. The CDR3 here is CASSQDKTSGGVNEQFF. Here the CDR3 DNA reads TGTGCCAGCAGCCAAGATAAAACTAGCGGGGGGGTTAATGAGCAGTTCTTC.